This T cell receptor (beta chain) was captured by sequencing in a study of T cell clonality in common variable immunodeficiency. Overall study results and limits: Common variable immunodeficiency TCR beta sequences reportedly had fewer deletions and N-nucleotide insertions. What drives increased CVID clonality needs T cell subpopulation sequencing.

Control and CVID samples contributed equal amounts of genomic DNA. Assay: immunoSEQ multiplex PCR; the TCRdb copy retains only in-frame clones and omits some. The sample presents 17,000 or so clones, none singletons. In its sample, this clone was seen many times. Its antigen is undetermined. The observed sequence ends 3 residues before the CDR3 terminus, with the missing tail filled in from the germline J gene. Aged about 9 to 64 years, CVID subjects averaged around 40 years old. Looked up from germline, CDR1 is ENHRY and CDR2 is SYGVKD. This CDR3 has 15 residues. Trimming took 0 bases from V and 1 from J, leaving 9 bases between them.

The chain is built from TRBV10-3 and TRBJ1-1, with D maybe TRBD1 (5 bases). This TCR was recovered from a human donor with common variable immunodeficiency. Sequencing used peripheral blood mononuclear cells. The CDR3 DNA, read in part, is TGTGCCATCAGTGAGTCAAAGGGGAGGAACACTGAA. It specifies CAISESKGRNTE. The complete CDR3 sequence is CAISESKGRNTEAFF.